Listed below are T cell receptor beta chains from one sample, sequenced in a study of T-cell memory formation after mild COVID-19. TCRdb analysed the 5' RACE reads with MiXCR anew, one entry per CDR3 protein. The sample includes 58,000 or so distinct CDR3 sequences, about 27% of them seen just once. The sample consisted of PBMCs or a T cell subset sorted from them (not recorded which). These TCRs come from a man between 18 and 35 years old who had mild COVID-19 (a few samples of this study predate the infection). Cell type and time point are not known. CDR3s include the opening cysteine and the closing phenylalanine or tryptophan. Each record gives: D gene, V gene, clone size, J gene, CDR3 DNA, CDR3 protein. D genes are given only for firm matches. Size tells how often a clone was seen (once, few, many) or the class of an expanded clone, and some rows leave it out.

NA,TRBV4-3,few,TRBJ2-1,TGCGCCAGCAGCCAAGTGGGGGCCTACAATGAGCAGTTCTTC,CASSQVGAYNEQFF
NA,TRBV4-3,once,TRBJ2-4,TGCGCCAGCAGCCAAGATCAGGGCAGGGCCTCCATTCAGTACTTC,CASSQDQGRASIQYF
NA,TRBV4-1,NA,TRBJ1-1,TGCGCCAGCAGCCAAGGGCGACATACGAACACTGAAGCTTTCTTT,CASSQGRHTNTEAFF
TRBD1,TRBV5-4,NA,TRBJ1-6,TGTGCCAGCAGCCAGGACAGGGGGCGGTCACCCCTCCACTTT,CASSQDRGRSPLHF
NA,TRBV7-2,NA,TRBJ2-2,TGTGCCAGCAGCTTGAGTGGGTGGGGGAACACCGGGGAGCTGTTTTTT,CASSLSGWGNTGELFF
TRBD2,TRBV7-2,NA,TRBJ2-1,TGTGCCAGCAGTTCTAGCGGGTGGAATGAGCAGTTCTTC,CASSSSGWNEQFF
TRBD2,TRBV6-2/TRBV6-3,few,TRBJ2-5,TGTGCCAGCAGTTACGGACTAGCGGGCCCGTACCAAGAGACCCAGTACTTC,CASSYGLAGPYQETQYF
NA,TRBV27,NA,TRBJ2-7,TGTGCCAGCAGATCCTCCACGAACGAGCAGTACTTC,CASRSSTNEQYF
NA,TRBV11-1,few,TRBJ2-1,TGTGCCAGCAGCTCAGGATGGGGTCCTACCTACAATGAGCAGTTCTTC,CASSSGWGPTYNEQFF
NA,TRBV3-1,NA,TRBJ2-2,TGTGCCGCACAGGGCCTGAACACCGGGGAGCTGTTTTTT,CAAQGLNTGELFF
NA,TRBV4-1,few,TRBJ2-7,TGCGCCAGCAGCTTTCGGAGAGGGGGCTACGAGCAGTACTTC,CASSFRRGGYEQYF
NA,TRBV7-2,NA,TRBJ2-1,TGTGCCAGCAGCTTATTTAACAATGAGCAGTTCTTC,CASSLFNNEQFF
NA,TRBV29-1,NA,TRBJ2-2,TGCAGCGTGTTTTCAGGGGACCTTTCGCTTGGCGGGGAGCTGTTTTTT,CSVFSGDLSLGGELFF
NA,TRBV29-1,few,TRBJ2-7,TGCAGCGTTGAAGATCTTCAGGGATCGAACTACGAGCAGTACTTC,CSVEDLQGSNYEQYF
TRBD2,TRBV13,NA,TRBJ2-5,TGTGCCAGCAGCTCCGCCGGACTAGCGGGGGTAGAGACCCAGTACTTC,CASSSAGLAGVETQYF
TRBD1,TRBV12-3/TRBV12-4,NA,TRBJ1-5,TGTGCCAGCAGTTACGACAGGGCGTATAGCAATCAGCCCCAGCATTTT,CASSYDRAYSNQPQHF
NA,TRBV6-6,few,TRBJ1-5,TGTGCCAGCAGCTTCGAACCCCCAGGGGAAGGACAGCCCCAGCATTTT,CASSFEPPGEGQPQHF